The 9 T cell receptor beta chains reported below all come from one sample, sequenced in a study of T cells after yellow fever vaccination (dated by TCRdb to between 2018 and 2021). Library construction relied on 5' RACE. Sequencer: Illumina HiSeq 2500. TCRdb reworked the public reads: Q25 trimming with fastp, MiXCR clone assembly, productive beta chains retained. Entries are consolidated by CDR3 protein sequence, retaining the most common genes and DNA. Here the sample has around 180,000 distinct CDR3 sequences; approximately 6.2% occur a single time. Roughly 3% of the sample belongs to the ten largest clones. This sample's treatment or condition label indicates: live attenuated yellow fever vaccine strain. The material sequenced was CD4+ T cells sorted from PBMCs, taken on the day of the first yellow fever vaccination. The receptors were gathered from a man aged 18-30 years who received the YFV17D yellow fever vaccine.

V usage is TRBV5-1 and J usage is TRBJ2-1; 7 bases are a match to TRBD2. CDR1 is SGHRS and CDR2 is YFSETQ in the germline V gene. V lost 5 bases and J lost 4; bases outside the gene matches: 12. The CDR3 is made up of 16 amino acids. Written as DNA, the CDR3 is TGCGCCAGCAGACCCGAGGGAGGGTCCACGTACAATGAGCAGTTCTTC. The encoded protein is CASRPEGGSTYNEQFF.

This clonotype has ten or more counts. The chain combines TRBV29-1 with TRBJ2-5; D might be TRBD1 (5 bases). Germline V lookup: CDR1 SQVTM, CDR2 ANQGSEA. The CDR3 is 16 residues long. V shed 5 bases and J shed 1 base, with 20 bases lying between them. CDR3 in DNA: TGCAGCGTTCCAGGACAAACGACAAACATCCAAGAGACCCAGTACTTC. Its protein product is CSVPGQTTNIQETQYF.

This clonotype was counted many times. CDR3 sequence: CASSSSSLFSNTGELFF. CDR3 DNA: TGCGCCAGCAGCTCCTCCAGTCTCTTTTCCAACACCGGGGAGCTGTTTTTT. The V gene is TRBV5-1, the J gene TRBJ2-2; no definite D call. Per the germline V gene, CDR1 is SGHRS and CDR2 is YFSETQ. The CDR3 loop spans 17 amino acids. The V end was cut by 3 bases, the J end by 2 bases, with 17 bases between. The full variable domain, with the rest looked up from reference TRBV5-1 and TRBJ2-2, is KAGVTQTPRYLIKTRGQQVTLSCSPISGHRSVSWYQQTPGQGLQFLFEYFSETQRNKGNFPGRFSGRQFSNSRSEMNVSTLELGDSALYLCASSSSSLFSNTGELFFGEGSRLTVL.

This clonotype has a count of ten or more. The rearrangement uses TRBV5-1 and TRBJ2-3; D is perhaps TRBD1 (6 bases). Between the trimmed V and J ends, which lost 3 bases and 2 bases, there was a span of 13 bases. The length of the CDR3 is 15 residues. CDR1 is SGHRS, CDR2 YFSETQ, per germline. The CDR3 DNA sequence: TGCGCCAGCAGCTCAGAAGACAGGTACACAGATACGCAGTATTTT. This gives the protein CASSSEDRYTDTQYF.

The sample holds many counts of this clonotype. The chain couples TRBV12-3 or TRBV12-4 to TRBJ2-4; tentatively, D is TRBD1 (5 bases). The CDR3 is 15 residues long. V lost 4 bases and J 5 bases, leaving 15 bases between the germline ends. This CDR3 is CASSYNGARENIQYF. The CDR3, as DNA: TGTGCCAGCAGTTATAATGGGGCCCGGGAAAACATTCAGTACTTC.

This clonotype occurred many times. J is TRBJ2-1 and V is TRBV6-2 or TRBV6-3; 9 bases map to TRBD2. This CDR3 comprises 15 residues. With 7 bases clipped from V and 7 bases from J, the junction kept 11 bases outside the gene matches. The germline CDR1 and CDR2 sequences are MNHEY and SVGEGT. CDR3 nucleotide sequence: TGTGCCAGCACCCGGGGGAGCGGGGGGTATAATGAGCAGTTCTTC. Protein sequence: CASTRGSGGYNEQFF.

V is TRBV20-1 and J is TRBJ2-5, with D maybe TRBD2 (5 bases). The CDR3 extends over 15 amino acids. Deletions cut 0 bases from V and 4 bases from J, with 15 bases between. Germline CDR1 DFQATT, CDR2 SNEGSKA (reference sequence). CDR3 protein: CSARDPLGLGETQYF. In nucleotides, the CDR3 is TGCAGTGCTAGAGACCCACTAGGCCTTGGAGAGACCCAGTACTTC.

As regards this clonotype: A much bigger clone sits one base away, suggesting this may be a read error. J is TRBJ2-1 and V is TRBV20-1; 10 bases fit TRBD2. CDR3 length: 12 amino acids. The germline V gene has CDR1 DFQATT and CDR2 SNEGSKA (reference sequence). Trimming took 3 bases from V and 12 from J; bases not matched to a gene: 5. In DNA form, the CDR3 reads TGCAGTGCTAGGCGGCGGACTAGCGGGCAGTTCTTC. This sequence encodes CSARRRTSGQFF.

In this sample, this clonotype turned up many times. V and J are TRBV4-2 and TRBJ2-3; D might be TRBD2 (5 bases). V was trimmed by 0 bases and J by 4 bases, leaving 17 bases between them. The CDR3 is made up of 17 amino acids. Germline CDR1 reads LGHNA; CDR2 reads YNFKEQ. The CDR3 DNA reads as TGTGCCAGCAGCCAAGATCTTCCCCTAGCCTCCGCAGATACGCAGTATTTT. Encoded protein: CASSQDLPLASADTQYF.